Listed below are T cell receptor beta chains from one sample, sequenced in a study of beta chain features in type 1 diabetes. Here immunoSEQ multiplex PCR was the method, and the copy in TCRdb shows in-frame clones only, minus some. The sample has more than 550,000 clones, 11% to 15% seen once. Input material: naive CD4+ T cells from blood. These receptors were taken from a man aged 18 to 35 with type 1 diabetes. CDR3s include the opening cysteine and the closing phenylalanine or tryptophan. The D gene is left open where the match is weak. Size values are once, few and many counts, or a class for expanded clones, and some rows have none.

TRBJ2-2 | TRBV12-5 | NA | NA | CASGLLAGELFF | TGTGCTAGTGGTTTGCTCGCCGGGGAGCTGTTTTTT
TRBJ2-7 | TRBV4-3 | TRBD1 | few | CASSQGQGPSYEQYF | TGCGCCAGCAGCCAGGGACAGGGCCCATCCTACGAGCAGTACTTC
TRBJ2-7 | TRBV2 | NA | NA | CASKGEPYEQYF | TGTGCCAGCAAGGGGGAGCCCTACGAGCAGTACTTC
TRBJ2-1 | TRBV7-9 | NA | NA | CAGGDEQFF | TGTGCCGGTGGGGATGAGCAGTTCTTC
TRBJ2-4 | TRBV7-2 | TRBD1 | NA | CASSLGGTGKNIQYF | TGTGCCAGCAGCTTGGGGGGGACAGGGAAAAACATTCAGTACTTC
TRBJ2-7 | TRBV27 | NA | NA | CASSLLAARVPYEQYF | TGTGCCAGCAGTTTATTGGCTGCCAGGGTACCCTACGAGCAGTACTTC
TRBJ2-5 | TRBV18 | TRBD1 | NA | CASSPLEGAIEETQYF | TGTGCCAGCTCCCCCCTCGAGGGGGCGATAGAGGAGACCCAGTACTTC
TRBJ2-6 | TRBV9 | NA | few | CASSVGGEGANVLTF | TGTGCCAGCAGCGTAGGAGGGGAGGGGGCCAACGTCCTGACTTTC
TRBJ2-7 | TRBV28 | NA | few | CASSLDLQRRIYF | TGTGCCAGCAGTTTGGACCTACAGCGCCGGATCTACTTC
TRBJ1-1 | TRBV7-9 | NA | few | CASSFRSQSAFF | TGTGCCAGCAGCTTTCGTTCGCAGTCTGCTTTCTTT
TRBJ2-1 | TRBV9 | TRBD2 | NA | CASSVEGGSSYNEQFF | TGTGCCAGCAGCGTAGAAGGCGGGAGCTCCTACAATGAGCAGTTCTTC
TRBJ1-6 | TRBV10-3 | NA | few | CAIGRGPGDSPLHF | TGTGCCATCGGTAGGGGACCAGGGGATTCACCCCTCCACTTT
TRBJ2-3 | TRBV29-1 | NA | few | CSAGGGSTDTQYF | TGCAGCGCTGGTGGGGGGAGCACAGATACGCAGTATTTT
TRBJ2-7 | TRBV7-2 | NA | NA | CASSLARPGLYEQYF | TGTGCCAGCAGCTTAGCCCGGCCAGGGCTCTACGAGCAGTACTTC
TRBJ2-7 | TRBV6-1 | NA | NA | CASSIGLSYEQYF | TGTGCCAGCAGTATCGGACTCTCCTACGAGCAGTACTTC
TRBJ2-5 | TRBV29-1 | TRBD2 | NA | CSVSRRLAGVRQETQYF | TGCAGCGTTTCAAGGCGGCTAGCGGGAGTCCGCCAAGAGACCCAGTACTTC
TRBJ2-1 | TRBV21-1 | NA | NA | CAITKPGAYNEQFF | TGTGCCATCACTAAACCTGGGGCCTACAATGAGCAGTTCTTC
TRBJ2-1 | TRBV29-1 | NA | few | CSMGGNSYNEQFF | TGCAGCATGGGGGGTAACTCCTACAATGAGCAGTTCTTC
TRBJ2-1 | TRBV30 | TRBD2 | few | CALRLAGVSSYNEQFF | TGTGCCCTTAGGCTAGCGGGGGTAAGCTCCTACAATGAGCAGTTCTTC
TRBJ1-5 | TRBV30 | NA | few | CAWSGTQNQPQHF | TGTGCCTGGTCAGGGACGCAGAATCAGCCCCAGCATTTT
TRBJ2-5 | TRBV30 | NA | few | CAWNRGLNQETQYF | TGTGCCTGGAATCGCGGACTTAACCAAGAGACCCAGTACTTC
TRBJ2-3 | TRBV6-1 | NA | few | CASSDTGGGDTQYF | TGTGCCAGCAGTGATACAGGCGGAGGGGATACGCAGTATTTT
TRBJ2-3 | TRBV10-3 | NA | few | CAIGMGGPTADTQYF | TGTGCCATCGGAATGGGGGGGCCGACAGCAGATACGCAGTATTTT
TRBJ1-2 | TRBV14 | NA | few | CASTAGFNYGYTF | TGTGCCAGCACGGCAGGGTTCAACTATGGCTACACCTTC
TRBJ2-5 | TRBV5-1 | TRBD1 | few | CASKGQGEETQYF | TGCGCCAGCAAGGGACAGGGAGAGGAGACCCAGTACTTC
TRBJ2-2 | TRBV29-1 | NA | few | CSVGYSRTGELFF | TGCAGCGTTGGATACAGCCGCACCGGGGAGCTGTTTTTT
TRBJ1-2 | TRBV19 | NA | few | CASSISGPGYGYTF | TGTGCCAGTAGTATTTCGGGACCCGGCTATGGCTACACCTTC
TRBJ1-3 | TRBV27 | NA | NA | CASSKGVWDLGNTIYF | TGTGCCAGCAGCAAAGGGGTTTGGGACCTTGGAAACACCATATATTTT
TRBJ2-4 | TRBV4-2 | NA | few | CASSQDFIAKNIQYF | TGTGCCAGCAGCCAAGATTTTATAGCCAAAAACATTCAGTACTTC
TRBJ2-3 | TRBV9 | TRBD1 | NA | CASSVLQGGTDTQYF | TGTGCCAGCAGCGTCCTTCAGGGGGGCACAGATACGCAGTATTTT
TRBJ1-1 | TRBV15 | NA | NA | CATSRGTGAGNTEAFF | TGTGCCACCAGCAGAGGGACGGGTGCCGGGAACACTGAAGCTTTCTTT
TRBJ2-5 | TRBV5-1 | NA | NA | CASSLMSGPGQLGETQYF | TGCGCCAGCAGCTTGATGAGTGGCCCGGGACAACTGGGGGAGACCCAGTACTTC
TRBJ1-5 | TRBV19 | NA | NA | CASSMGRVGPQHF | TGTGCCAGTAGTATGGGGAGGGTAGGGCCCCAGCATTTT
TRBJ1-1 | TRBV6-1 | NA | NA | CASTTGLNTEAFF | TGTGCCAGCACCACAGGGTTGAACACTGAAGCTTTCTTT
TRBJ1-1 | TRBV25-1 | TRBD1 | NA | CASLGQGEAFF | TGTGCCAGCCTAGGACAGGGAGAAGCTTTCTTT
TRBJ1-5 | TRBV6-5 | NA | few | CASSPRDQPQHF | TGTGCCAGCAGTCCGCGGGATCAGCCCCAGCATTTT
TRBJ1-3 | TRBV4-1 | NA | NA | CASSQEGRTGNTIYF | TGCGCCAGCAGCCAAGAAGGCAGGACTGGAAACACCATATATTTT
TRBJ1-1 | TRBV7-9 | TRBD1 | few | CASRLTGRTEAFF | TGTGCCAGCAGGTTGACAGGGCGGACTGAAGCTTTCTTT
TRBJ2-1 | TRBV27 | TRBD2 | NA | CASSLLAGGSYNEQFF | TGTGCCAGCAGTTTATTAGCGGGGGGATCCTACAATGAGCAGTTCTTC
TRBJ2-5 | TRBV14 | TRBD2 | NA | CASSQAPTSGTETQYF | TGTGCCAGCAGCCAAGCTCCCACTAGCGGCACAGAGACCCAGTACTTC
TRBJ2-7 | TRBV9 | NA | NA | CASSVTAGTYEQYF | TGTGCCAGCAGCGTAACGGCGGGGACCTACGAGCAGTACTTC
TRBJ2-5 | TRBV7-7 | NA | NA | CASSSGETQYF | TGTGCTAGCAGCTCTGGGGAGACCCAGTACTTC
TRBJ2-3 | TRBV5-1 | NA | NA | CASSLSPGVSTDTQYF | TGCGCCAGCAGCTTGAGTCCAGGAGTTAGCACAGATACGCAGTATTTT
TRBJ1-1 | TRBV20-1 | NA | NA | CSAIQQGKAFF | TGCAGTGCTATTCAGCAGGGGAAAGCTTTCTTT
TRBJ2-1 | TRBV2 | NA | few | CASSEYNPFNEQFF | TGTGCCAGCAGTGAATATAACCCTTTCAATGAGCAGTTCTTC
TRBJ1-2 | TRBV5-6 | NA | NA | CASSQATWSNYGYTF | TGTGCCAGCAGCCAAGCAACGTGGTCAAACTATGGCTACACCTTC
TRBJ2-3 | TRBV10-3 | NA | few | CAISSTGSDTQYF | TGTGCCATCAGTTCCACAGGGTCAGATACGCAGTATTTT
TRBJ2-4 | TRBV19 | NA | few | CASRDTIAKNIQYF | TGTGCCAGTAGAGACACGATAGCCAAAAACATTCAGTACTTC
TRBJ1-1 | TRBV29-1 | NA | NA | CSAGTDYGAFF | TGCAGCGCCGGGACGGATTATGGAGCTTTCTTT
TRBJ2-1 | TRBV5-6 | NA | few | CASSLRARRNYNEQFF | TGTGCCAGCAGCTTGAGGGCCAGGAGAAACTACAATGAGCAGTTCTTC
TRBJ2-5 | TRBV5-1 | NA | few | CASSLESARVTETQYF | TGCGCCAGCAGCTTGGAGAGTGCCAGGGTGACAGAGACCCAGTACTTC
TRBJ1-1 | TRBV5-4 | NA | NA | CASSSFLNTEAFF | TGTGCCAGCAGCTCCTTTTTGAACACTGAAGCTTTCTTT
TRBJ2-5 | TRBV28 | NA | NA | CASSLLSLRETQYF | TGTGCCAGCAGTTTGTTAAGCCTCCGTGAGACCCAGTACTTC
TRBJ2-1 | TRBV30 | TRBD2 | few | CACRLAGTFNEQFF | TGTGCCTGTCGACTAGCGGGGACATTCAATGAGCAGTTCTTC
TRBJ1-1 | TRBV7-9 | TRBD1 | NA | CASTPQGPSTEAFF | TGTGCCTCCACCCCACAGGGGCCGAGCACTGAAGCTTTCTTT
TRBJ2-3 | TRBV19 | NA | few | CASSKGDTDTQYF | TGTGCCAGTAGTAAAGGGGACACAGATACGCAGTATTTT
TRBJ2-1 | TRBV7-9 | TRBD2 | few | CASSPRTSGRVYNEQFF | TGTGCCAGCAGCCCAAGGACTAGCGGGAGAGTCTACAATGAGCAGTTCTTC
TRBJ2-1 | TRBV7-9 | NA | few | CASTLGGPSSYNEQFF | TGTGCCAGCACCCTAGGGGGACCGAGCTCCTACAATGAGCAGTTCTTC
TRBJ2-7 | TRBV2 | NA | NA | CASSVVGRETYEQYF | TGTGCCAGCAGTGTAGTCGGCAGGGAAACCTACGAGCAGTACTTC